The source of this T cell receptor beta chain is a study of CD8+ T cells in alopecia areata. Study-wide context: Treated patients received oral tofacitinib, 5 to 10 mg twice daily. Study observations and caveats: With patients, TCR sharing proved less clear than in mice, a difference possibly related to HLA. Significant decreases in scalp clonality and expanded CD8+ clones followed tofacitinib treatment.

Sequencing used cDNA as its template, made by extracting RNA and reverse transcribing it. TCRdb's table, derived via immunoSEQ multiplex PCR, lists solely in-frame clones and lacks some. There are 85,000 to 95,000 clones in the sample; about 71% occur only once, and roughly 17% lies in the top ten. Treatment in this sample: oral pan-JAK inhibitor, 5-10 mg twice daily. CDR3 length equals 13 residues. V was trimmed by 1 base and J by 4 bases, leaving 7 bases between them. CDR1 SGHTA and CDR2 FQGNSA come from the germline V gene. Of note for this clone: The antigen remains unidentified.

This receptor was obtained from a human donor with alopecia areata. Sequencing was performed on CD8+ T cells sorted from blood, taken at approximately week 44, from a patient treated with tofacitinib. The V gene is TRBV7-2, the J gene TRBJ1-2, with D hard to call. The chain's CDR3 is CASSLESRYGYTF. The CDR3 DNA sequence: TGTGCCAGCAGCTTAGAGTCCCGCTATGGCTACACCTTC.